This T cell receptor (beta chain) originates from a study of blood T cell repertoires in COVID-19. In the study overall: Material from acute and convalescent COVID-19 was sourced from the United States, Italy and Spain. T cells, B-cell-depleted T cells, or PBMCs provided the cDNA or gDNA that served as material.

Original methodology: From reference gene primer amplification, estimates of nucleated cell counts were derived. Here immunoSEQ multiplex PCR was the method, and the copy in TCRdb shows in-frame clones only, minus some. V and J calls and clone size are copied from that table; D and trimming were computed from the DNA. The table records 150,000 to 200,000 clones, 89% of them present only once. The CDR3 is 16 amino acids. Deletions cut 1 base from V and 4 bases from J, with 16 bases between. In germline, CDR1 is MGHRA, CDR2 YSYEKL. What was sequenced was peripheral blood. The chain has TRBV4-1 and TRBJ2-5, with D tentatively TRBD2 (5 bases). The clonotype comes from a man younger than 35 who had recovered from COVID-19. As DNA, the CDR3 is TGCGCCAGCAGCCAAGTAGGTCTTCCGGCGGGAGAGACCCAGTACTTC. Protein sequence: CASSQVGLPAGETQYF.